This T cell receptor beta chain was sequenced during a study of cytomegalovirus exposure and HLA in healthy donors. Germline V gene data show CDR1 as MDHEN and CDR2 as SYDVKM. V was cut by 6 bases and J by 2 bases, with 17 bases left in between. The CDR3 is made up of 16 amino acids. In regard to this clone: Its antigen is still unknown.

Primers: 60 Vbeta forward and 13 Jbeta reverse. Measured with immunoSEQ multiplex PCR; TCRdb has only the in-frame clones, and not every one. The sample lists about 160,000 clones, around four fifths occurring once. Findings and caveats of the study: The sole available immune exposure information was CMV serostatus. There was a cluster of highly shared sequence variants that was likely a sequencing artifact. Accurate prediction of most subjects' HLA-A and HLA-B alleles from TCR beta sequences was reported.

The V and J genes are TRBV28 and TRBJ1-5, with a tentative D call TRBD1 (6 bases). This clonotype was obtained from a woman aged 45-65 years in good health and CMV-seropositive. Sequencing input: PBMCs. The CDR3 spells CASSLRGKGGNQPQHF. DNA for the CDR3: TGTGCCAGCAGCCTGAGGGGGAAAGGTGGCAATCAGCCCCAGCATTTT.